A single sample is the source of the 28 T cell receptor beta chains below, sequenced in a study of blood T cell repertoires in COVID-19. This table comes from immunoSEQ multiplex PCR, and its TCRdb copy is limited to in-frame clones, with some not included. The table records a few hundred thousand clones, about 82% of them present only once. Sample: peripheral blood. These receptors were collected from a human donor in a cohort sampled during active COVID-19.

This clone was detected ten times or more. The chain couples TRBV25-1 to TRBJ1-5; 7 nucleotides match TRBD1. The germline V gene encodes CDR1 MGHDK and CDR2 SYGVNS. Trimming at V came to 4 bases and at J to 2 bases, leaving 11 bases not matched to a gene. The CDR3 extends over 17 amino acids. The CDR3 nucleotides read TGTGCCAGCAGTGGGATAGGGGGCGATGGGCGCAATCAGCCCCAGCATTTT. Translating gives CASSGIGGDGRNQPQHF.

The rearrangement joins TRBV7-2 to TRBJ1-2, with 8 bases identical to TRBD1. Losses at the gene ends were 4 bases for V and 3 bases for J; bases not matched to a gene: 7. CDR1 is SGHTA and CDR2 is FQGNSA in the germline V gene. The CDR3 is 15 amino acids. The CDR3 spells CASSSYRGRDYGYTF. The DNA for the CDR3 is TGTGCCAGCAGCTCTTACAGGGGGAGAGACTATGGCTACACCTTC.

This clone appeared once. The chain carries TRBV30 and TRBJ1-6; TRBD1 agrees at 7 bases. The CDR3 is 15 residues long. Germline-derived CDR1 and CDR2 are GTSNPN and SVGIG (reference sequence). After removal of 1 base from V and 11 bases from J, the junction contained 11 bases not matched to a gene. Written as DNA, the CDR3 is TGTGCCTGGAGTGCATACGGGACAGTAGTGGCACCCCTCCACTTT. Its protein is CAWSAYGTVVAPLHF.

The chain employs TRBV24-1 and TRBJ2-3, with D perhaps TRBD1 (7 bases). This CDR3 has 16 residues. Trimming left V 4 bases short and J 0 bases short, with 13 bases between. Germline V gives CDR1 KGHDR, CDR2 SFDVKD. The CDR3 reads CATSDRGAESTDTQYF. The DNA of the CDR3 is TGTGCCACCAGTGACAGGGGGGCGGAAAGCACAGATACGCAGTATTTT.

The chain links TRBV5-1 to TRBJ2-1; tentative D call: TRBD1 (6 bases). CDR3 length: 14 amino acids. Trimming removed 5 bases at V and 7 bases at J, with 16 bases between. The germline V gene has CDR1 SGHRS and CDR2 YFSETQ. The CDR3 protein is CASSFGTGYNEQFF. In nucleotides, the CDR3 is TGCGCCAGCAGTTTCGGAACAGGGTATAATGAGCAGTTCTTC.

V is TRBV12-5 and J is TRBJ1-1, with D perhaps matching TRBD1 (5 bases). This CDR3 contains 13 residues. Germline V gives CDR1 LGHNT, CDR2 FRNRAP. With 7 bases removed from V and 1 base from J, the gap between germline ends came to 10 bases. The CDR3 loop reads CASARGKNTEAFF. In nucleotides, the CDR3 is TGTGCTAGTGCCCGGGGGAAGAACACTGAAGCTTTCTTT. The full variable domain, rest sourced from reference TRBV12-5 and TRBJ1-1, is DARVTQTPRHKVTEMGQEVTMRCQPILGHNTVFWYRQTMMQGLELLAYFRNRAPLDDSGMPKDRFSAEMPDATLATLKIQPSEPRDSAVYFCASARGKNTEAFFGQGTRLTVV.

The J gene is TRBJ1-4, the V gene TRBV27; TRBD1 aligns across 11 bases. Germline assignment: CDR1 MNHEY and CDR2 SMNVEV (reference sequence). The CDR3 extends over 14 amino acids. The V gene end was trimmed by 3 bases and the J gene end by 7 bases; junction bases not matched to a gene: 1. The CDR3 spells CASSLGQGGEKLFF. The CDR3 DNA sequence: TGTGCCAGCAGTTTGGGACAGGGGGGTGAAAAACTGTTTTTT.

A few counts support this clone. The gene calls are TRBV30 and TRBJ1-2; D gene ambiguous. The CDR3 is 14 amino acids. Germline V gives CDR1 GTSNPN, CDR2 SVGIG (reference sequence). V lost 0 bases and J lost 4, with 12 bases in between. This CDR3 is CAWSVGGFGYGYTF. CDR3 DNA: TGTGCCTGGAGTGTCGGTGGTTTCGGCTATGGCTACACCTTC.

In its sample, this clone was seen a few times. The rearrangement uses TRBV30 and TRBJ1-4; D gene uncertain. CDR3 size: 12 residues. Deletions cut 5 bases from V and 8 bases from J, with 12 bases between. The germline CDR1 and CDR2 sequences are GTSNPN and SVGIG (reference sequence). CDR3 DNA: TGTGCCTGGGCACCGAGCCTGGAAAAACTGTTTTTT. It yields the protein CAWAPSLEKLFF.

This clone was counted a single time. The CDR3 region is CASSQLKREKLFF. The CDR3 DNA reads as TGCGCCAGCAGCCAGTTAAAGAGGGAAAAACTGTTTTTT. The rearrangement links TRBV4-1 to TRBJ1-4; D uncertain. V was shortened by 3 bases and J by 8 bases, with 10 bases between the two germline ends. The germline gives CDR1 MGHRA, CDR2 YSYEKL. The CDR3 loop spans 13 amino acids.

CDR3 bases: TGTGCCAGCTCACCACCACTAGCGGGGACGGGTGAGCAGTACTTC. Its translation: CASSPPLAGTGEQYF. The chain uses TRBV18 and TRBJ2-7; 10 nucleotides match TRBD2. Germline V gene data show CDR1 as KGHSH and CDR2 as LQKENI. The CDR3 loop spans 15 amino acids. Trimming cost V 0 bases and J 7 bases; bases outside gene matches: 6. Full variable domain (rest looked up from reference TRBV18 and TRBJ2-7): NAGVMQNPRHLVRRRGQEARLRCSPMKGHSHVYWYRQLPEEGLKFMVYLQKENIIDESGMPKERFSAEFPKEGPSILRIQQVVRGDSAAYFCASSPPLAGTGEQYFGPGTRLTVT.

The chain recombines TRBV6-4 with TRBJ2-3; a possible D gene is TRBD1 (6 bases). Trimming removed 6 bases at V and 4 bases at J, with 14 bases between. From germline, CDR1 is MRHNA and CDR2 SNTAGT. CDR3 size: 14 residues. CDR3 in amino acids: CASSEGVGADTQYF. CDR3 in DNA: TGTGCCAGCAGCGAGGGGGTTGGAGCAGATACGCAGTATTTT.

Comments on this clone: This same CDR3 is encoded by further DNA sequences in the sample. The rearrangement links TRBV5-4 to TRBJ1-2; weak D call: TRBD1 (5 bases). CDR3 size: 13 residues. Germline loops: CDR1 SGHNT, CDR2 YYREEE (reference sequence). Trimming took 0 bases from V and 5 from J, leaving 8 bases between them. DNA of the CDR3: TGTGCCAGCAGCTTGGGGGCAGGGTATGGCTACACCTTC. Its protein product is CASSLGAGYGYTF.

This sequence joins TRBV29-1 and TRBJ2-7; 9 bases are a match to TRBD1. Germline CDR1 and CDR2: SQVTM and ANQGSEA. There are 14 residues in the CDR3. The V segment lost 3 bases and the J segment 3 bases; nucleotides outside the gene matches: 6. CDR3 sequence (DNA): TGCAGCGTTGATGAGCCGGGACAGGGCTACGAGCAGTACTTC. Protein sequence: CSVDEPGQGYEQYF.

This clone was seen only a few times. The CDR3 sequence: CASSINPGNTIYF. CDR3 nucleotide sequence: TGTGCCAGTAGTATCAATCCTGGAAACACCATATATTTT. The chain carries TRBV19 and TRBJ1-3; D remains unclear. Trimming left V 3 bases short and J 2 bases short, with 5 bases between. Germline values: CDR1 LNHDA, CDR2 SQIVND (reference sequence). CDR3 length: 13 residues.

V and J are TRBV7-2 and TRBJ2-7; 7 nucleotides align to TRBD2. V gave up 4 bases and J gave up 6 bases; unmatched junction bases: 12. The CDR3 consists of 15 residues. CDR1 is SGHTA and CDR2 is FQGNSA in the germline V gene. CDR3 loop: CASSWGRRGTTEQYF. DNA of the CDR3: TGTGCCAGCAGCTGGGGGAGGCGGGGGACCACCGAGCAGTACTTC.

This rearrangement joins TRBV5-6 to TRBJ2-4, with D perhaps matching TRBD1 (6 bases). The CDR3 length is 16 residues. The germline V and J ends were trimmed by 4 bases and 6 bases, with 20 bases remaining between them. Germline V gene lookup returns CDR1 SGHDT and CDR2 YYEEEE. CDR3 sequence: CASSPGTPKAVNIQYF. The CDR3 DNA is TGTGCCAGCAGCCCCGGGACACCGAAGGCGGTAAACATTCAGTACTTC.

The chain links TRBV24-1 to TRBJ1-2; TRBD1 agrees at 11 bases. J gave up 4 bases and V 5 bases, and 5 bases lay outside the gene matches. Germline V gene lookup returns CDR1 KGHDR and CDR2 SFDVKD. This CDR3 contains 15 residues. CDR3 residues: CATSAGDRGVYGYTF. The DNA of the CDR3 is TGTGCCACCAGTGCAGGGGACAGGGGGGTCTATGGCTACACCTTC.

The J gene is TRBJ2-3, the V gene TRBV24-1, with D maybe TRBD1 (5 bases). The CDR3 is 14 residues long. Per germline, CDR1 KGHDR and CDR2 SFDVKD. V lost 0 bases and J lost 3, with 6 bases in between. The CDR3 DNA is TGTGCCACCAGTGATTTGTCAGGGACAGATACGCAGTATTTT. Translating gives CATSDLSGTDTQYF.

The chain recombines TRBV18 with TRBJ1-1, with TRBD1 as a possible D gene (5 bases). The germline CDR1 and CDR2 sequences are KGHSH and LQKENI. The CDR3 has 16 residues. V was shortened by 4 bases and J by 1 base, with 16 bases between the two germline ends. Written as DNA, the CDR3 is TGTGCCAGCTCACTCCTAGCGTGGGGGAGGAACACTGAAGCTTTCTTT. Protein product: CASSLLAWGRNTEAFF.

The chain couples TRBV6-2 or TRBV6-3 to TRBJ2-1, with 7 bases fitting TRBD2. Losses at the gene ends were 5 bases for V and 0 bases for J; bases not matched to a gene: 4. Germline assignment: CDR1 MNHEY and CDR2 SVGEGT. This CDR3 has 15 amino acids. CDR3 region: CASSIPGGSYNEQFF. The CDR3 region has the DNA TGTGCCAGCAGTATCCCGGGGGGCTCCTACAATGAGCAGTTCTTC.

The CDR3: CASSSHEQGTDTQYF. DNA of the CDR3: TGCGCCAGCAGCAGTCACGAACAGGGGACAGATACGCAGTATTTT. V usage is TRBV4-1 and J usage is TRBJ2-3; 7 bases fit TRBD1. Germline V CDR1 and CDR2: MGHRA, YSYEKL. The CDR3 runs to 15 residues. Trimming cost V 5 bases and J 3 bases; bases outside gene matches: 8.

V gene TRBV10-3 combines with J gene TRBJ2-7; TRBD1 agrees at 7 bases. V lost 4 bases and J lost 3; bases outside the gene matches: 6. There are 14 residues in the CDR3. The germline V gene encodes CDR1 ENHRY and CDR2 SYGVKD. This CDR3 is CAISGYRGVYEQYF. Written as DNA, the CDR3 is TGTGCCATCAGTGGCTACAGGGGAGTCTACGAGCAGTACTTC.

The chain has TRBV12-5 and TRBJ2-2, with TRBD2 matching over 10 bases. The V gene's germline CDR1 is LGHNT and CDR2 FRNRAP. The CDR3 is 16 residues long. V dropped 1 base and J dropped 7; count of bases not matched to a gene: 6. CDR3 amino acids: CASGLGAGGPVGELFF. The DNA of the CDR3 is TGTGCTAGTGGTTTGGGAGCGGGGGGGCCGGTCGGGGAGCTGTTTTTT.

The V call is TRBV27, the J call TRBJ1-2, with TRBD1 as a possible D gene (6 bases). Per the germline V gene, CDR1 is MNHEY and CDR2 is SMNVEV (reference sequence). The CDR3 spans 16 residues. V was clipped by 5 bases and J by 4 bases, with 20 bases between them. CDR3 in DNA: TGTGCCAGCAGTCCGGCCCCGGGGCAGGGGATCTATGGCTACACCTTC. This translates into CASSPAPGQGIYGYTF.

The chain links TRBV2 to TRBJ1-1; 9 positions agree with TRBD1. The V segment lost 6 bases and the J segment 2 bases; nucleotides outside the gene matches: 13. From germline, CDR1 is SNHLY and CDR2 FYNNEI. The CDR3 is 17 residues long. CDR3 loop: CASSSGTGKTGNTEAFF. For the CDR3, the DNA is TGTGCCAGCAGCTCCGGGACAGGGAAAACGGGCAACACTGAAGCTTTCTTT.

Only a few counts were recorded for this clone. This chain uses TRBV11-2 with TRBJ1-1; D is uncertain. This CDR3 spans 15 amino acids. CDR1 and CDR2 (germline): SGHAT, FQNNGV. The V end lost 5 bases, the J end lost 1 base, and 14 bases lay between the germline ends. The DNA of the CDR3 is TGTGCCAGCAGCAACGATCCGGCGGCGAACACTGAAGCTTTCTTT. It specifies CASSNDPAANTEAFF.

This clone was seen more than once but under ten times. The chain joins TRBV7-9 to TRBJ1-2; 7 nucleotides line up with TRBD1. CDR3 size: 14 residues. J gave up 2 bases and V 5 bases, and 5 bases lay outside the gene matches. Germline V gene data show CDR1 as SEHNR and CDR2 as FQNEAQ (reference sequence). The CDR3 nucleotides read TGTGCCAGCAGCAGGACGACAGGGAACTATGGCTACACCTTC. Protein sequence: CASSRTTGNYGYTF.